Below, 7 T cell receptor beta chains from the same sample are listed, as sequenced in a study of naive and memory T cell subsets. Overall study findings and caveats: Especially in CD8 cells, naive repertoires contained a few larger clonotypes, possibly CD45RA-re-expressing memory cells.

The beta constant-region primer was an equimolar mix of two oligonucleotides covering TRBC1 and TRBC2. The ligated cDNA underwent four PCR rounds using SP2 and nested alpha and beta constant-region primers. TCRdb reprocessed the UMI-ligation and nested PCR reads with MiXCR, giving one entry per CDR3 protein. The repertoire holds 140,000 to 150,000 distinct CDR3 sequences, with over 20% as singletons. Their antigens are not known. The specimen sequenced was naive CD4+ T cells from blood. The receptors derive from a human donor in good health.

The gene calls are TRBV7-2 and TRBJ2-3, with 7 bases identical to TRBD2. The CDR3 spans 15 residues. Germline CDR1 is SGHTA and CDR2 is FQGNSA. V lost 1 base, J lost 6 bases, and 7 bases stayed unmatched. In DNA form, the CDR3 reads TGTGCCAGCAGCTTAGGGCTAGCGGCGGGGGATACGCAGTATTTT. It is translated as CASSLGLAAGDTQYF.

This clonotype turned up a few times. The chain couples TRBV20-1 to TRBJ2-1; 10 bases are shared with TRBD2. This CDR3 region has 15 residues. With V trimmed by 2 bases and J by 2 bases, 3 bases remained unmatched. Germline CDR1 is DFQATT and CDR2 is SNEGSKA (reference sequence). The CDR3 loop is CSARLAGVAYNEQFF. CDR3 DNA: TGCAGTGCTAGACTAGCGGGAGTTGCCTACAATGAGCAGTTCTTC.

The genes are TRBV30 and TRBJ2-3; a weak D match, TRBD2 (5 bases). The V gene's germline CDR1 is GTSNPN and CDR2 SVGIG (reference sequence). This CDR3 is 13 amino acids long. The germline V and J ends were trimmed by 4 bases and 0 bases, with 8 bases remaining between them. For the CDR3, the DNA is TGTGCCTGGACTAGCTGGAGCACAGATACGCAGTATTTT. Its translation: CAWTSWSTDTQYF. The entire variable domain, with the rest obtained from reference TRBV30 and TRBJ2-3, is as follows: SQTIHQWPATLVQPVGSPLSLECTVEGTSNPNLYWYRQAAGRGLQLLFYSVGIGQISSEVPQNLSASRPQDRQFILSSKKLLLSDSGFYLCAWTSWSTDTQYFGPGTRLTVL.

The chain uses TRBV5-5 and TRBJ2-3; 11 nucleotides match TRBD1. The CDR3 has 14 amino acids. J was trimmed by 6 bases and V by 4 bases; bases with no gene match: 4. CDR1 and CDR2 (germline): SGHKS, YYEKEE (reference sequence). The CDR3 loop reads CASSPGQGADTQYF. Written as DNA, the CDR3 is TGTGCCAGCAGCCCCGGACAGGGGGCCGATACGCAGTATTTT.

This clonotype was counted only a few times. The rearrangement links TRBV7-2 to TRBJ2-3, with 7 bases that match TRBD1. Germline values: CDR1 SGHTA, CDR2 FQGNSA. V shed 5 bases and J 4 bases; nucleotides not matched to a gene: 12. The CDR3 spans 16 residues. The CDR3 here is CASSRQGTPVPDTQYF. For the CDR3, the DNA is TGTGCCAGCAGCCGACAGGGTACCCCCGTTCCAGATACGCAGTATTTT.

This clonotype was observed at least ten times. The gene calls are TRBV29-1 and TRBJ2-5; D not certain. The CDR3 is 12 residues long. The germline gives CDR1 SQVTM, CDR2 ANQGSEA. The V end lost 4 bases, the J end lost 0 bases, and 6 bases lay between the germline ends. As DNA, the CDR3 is TGCAGCGTTGCAGCGTACCAAGAGACCCAGTACTTC. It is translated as CSVAAYQETQYF.

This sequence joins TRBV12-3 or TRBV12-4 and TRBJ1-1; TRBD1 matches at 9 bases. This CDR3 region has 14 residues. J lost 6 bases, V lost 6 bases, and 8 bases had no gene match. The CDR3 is CASSRDRVRAEAFF. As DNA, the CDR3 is TGTGCCAGCAGCCGGGACAGGGTTCGAGCTGAAGCTTTCTTT.